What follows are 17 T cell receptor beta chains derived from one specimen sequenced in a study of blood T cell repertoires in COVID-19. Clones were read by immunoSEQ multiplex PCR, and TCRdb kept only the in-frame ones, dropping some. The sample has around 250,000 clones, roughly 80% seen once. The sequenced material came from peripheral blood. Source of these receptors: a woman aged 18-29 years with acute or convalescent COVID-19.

CDR3 nucleotides: TGTGCCATCCGGGACTCCAGCTCCTACGAGCAGTACTTC. Translating gives CAIRDSSSYEQYF. V and J are TRBV10-3 and TRBJ2-7; maybe TRBD2 (6 bases). Per the germline V gene, CDR1 is ENHRY and CDR2 is SYGVKD. The CDR3 runs 13 residues. Deletions cut 8 bases from V and 0 bases from J, with 11 bases between.

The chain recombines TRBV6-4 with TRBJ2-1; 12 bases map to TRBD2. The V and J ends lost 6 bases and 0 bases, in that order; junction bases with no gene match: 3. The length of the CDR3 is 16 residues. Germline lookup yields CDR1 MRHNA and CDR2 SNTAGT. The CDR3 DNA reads TGTGCCAGCAGCCGACTAGCGGGGGCCTCCTACAATGAGCAGTTCTTC. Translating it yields CASSRLAGASYNEQFF.

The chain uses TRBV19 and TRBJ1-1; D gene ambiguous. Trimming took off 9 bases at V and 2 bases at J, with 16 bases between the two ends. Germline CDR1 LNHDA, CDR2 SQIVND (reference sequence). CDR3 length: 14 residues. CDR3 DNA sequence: TGTGCCAGCGCCGACCAGGTTCTCAACACTGAAGCTTTCTTT. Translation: CASADQVLNTEAFF.

The CDR3 DNA sequence: TGTGCCAGCAGTGACCGACAGGGGTTTCAGCCCCAGCATTTT. Translation: CASSDRQGFQPQHF. The chain combines TRBV6-2 or TRBV6-3 with TRBJ1-5, with TRBD1 matching 8 bases. J was trimmed by 6 bases and V by 5 bases; bases with no gene match: 6. The CDR3 runs to 14 residues. The germline gives CDR1 MNHEY, CDR2 SVGEGT.

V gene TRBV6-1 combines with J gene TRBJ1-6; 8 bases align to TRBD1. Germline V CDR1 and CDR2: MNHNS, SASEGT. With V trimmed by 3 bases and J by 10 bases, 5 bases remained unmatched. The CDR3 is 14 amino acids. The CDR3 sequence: CASSDGTGISPLHF. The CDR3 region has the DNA TGTGCCAGCAGTGATGGGACAGGCATCTCACCCCTCCACTTT.

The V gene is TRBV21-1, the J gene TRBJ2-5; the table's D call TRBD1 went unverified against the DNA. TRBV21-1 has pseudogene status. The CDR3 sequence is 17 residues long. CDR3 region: CASSKGSTRQGRETQYF. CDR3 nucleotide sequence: TGTGCCAGCAGCAAAGGATCGACTAGACAGGGCCGAGAGACCCAGTACTTC.

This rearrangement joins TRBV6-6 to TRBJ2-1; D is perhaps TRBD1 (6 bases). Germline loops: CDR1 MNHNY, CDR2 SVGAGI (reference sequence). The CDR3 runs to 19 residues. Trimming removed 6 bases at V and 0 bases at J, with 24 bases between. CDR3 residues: CASSSTGNRRANSYNEQFF. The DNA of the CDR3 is TGTGCCAGCAGCTCGACAGGAAACCGACGCGCCAACTCCTACAATGAGCAGTTCTTC.

CDR3 protein: CASSPEGQNYGYTF. DNA of the CDR3: TGTGCCAGCTCACCGGAGGGACAGAACTATGGCTACACCTTC. This chain connects TRBV18 to TRBJ1-2; 7 positions match TRBD1. CDR1 KGHSH and CDR2 LQKENI come from the germline V gene. The V segment lost 3 bases and the J segment 2 bases; nucleotides outside the gene matches: 3. The CDR3 has 14 residues.

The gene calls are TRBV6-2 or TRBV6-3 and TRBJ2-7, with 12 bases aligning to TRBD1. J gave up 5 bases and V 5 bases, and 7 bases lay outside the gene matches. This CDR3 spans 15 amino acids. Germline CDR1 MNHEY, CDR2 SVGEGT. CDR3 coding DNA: TGTGCCAGCAGTCGCCGGGACAGGGGGCTGAACGAGCAGTACTTC. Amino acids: CASSRRDRGLNEQYF.

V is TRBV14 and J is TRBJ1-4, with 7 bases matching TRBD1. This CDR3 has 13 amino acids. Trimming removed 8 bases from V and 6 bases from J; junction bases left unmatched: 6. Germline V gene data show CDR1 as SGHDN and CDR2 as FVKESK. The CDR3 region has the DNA TGTGCCAGCCGAACAGGGGTCGATGAAAAACTGTTTTTT. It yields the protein CASRTGVDEKLFF.

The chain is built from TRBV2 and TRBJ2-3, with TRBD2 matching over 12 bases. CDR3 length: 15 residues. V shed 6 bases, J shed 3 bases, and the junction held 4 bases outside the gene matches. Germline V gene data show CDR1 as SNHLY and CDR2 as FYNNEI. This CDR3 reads CASRLGLAGTDTQYF. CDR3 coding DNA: TGTGCCAGCAGACTCGGACTAGCGGGGACAGATACGCAGTATTTT.

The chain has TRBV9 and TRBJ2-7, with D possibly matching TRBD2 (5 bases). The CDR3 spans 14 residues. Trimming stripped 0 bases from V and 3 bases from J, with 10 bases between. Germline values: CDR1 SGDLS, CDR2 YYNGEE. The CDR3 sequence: CASSVDSADYEQYF. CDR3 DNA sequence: TGTGCCAGCAGCGTAGATAGCGCGGACTACGAGCAGTACTTC.

The CDR3 sequence is CSASGDRNQPQHF. The CDR3 nucleotides are TGCAGTGCTAGTGGGGACAGGAATCAGCCCCAGCATTTT. V usage is TRBV20-1 and J usage is TRBJ1-5; the match to TRBD1 covers 8 bases. This CDR3 has 13 residues. The germline V gene encodes CDR1 DFQATT and CDR2 SNEGSKA (reference sequence). J lost 4 bases, V lost 3 bases, and 2 bases had no gene match.

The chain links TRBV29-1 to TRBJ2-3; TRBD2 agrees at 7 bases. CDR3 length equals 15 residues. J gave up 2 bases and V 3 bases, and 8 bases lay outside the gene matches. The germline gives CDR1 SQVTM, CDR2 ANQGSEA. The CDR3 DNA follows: TGCAGCGTTGATTTGAGCGGGAAGGTCACAGATACGCAGTATTTT. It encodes CSVDLSGKVTDTQYF.

CDR3 loop: CASSVQNRTGEIQGYTF. The CDR3 DNA reads as TGTGCCAGCAGCGTCCAGAACAGGACAGGGGAGATCCAGGGCTACACCTTC. The chain employs TRBV9 and TRBJ1-2; 9 bases are a match to TRBD1. Germline CDR1 reads SGDLS; CDR2 reads YYNGEE. Losses at the gene ends were 2 bases for V and 8 bases for J; bases not matched to a gene: 16. This CDR3 spans 17 amino acids.

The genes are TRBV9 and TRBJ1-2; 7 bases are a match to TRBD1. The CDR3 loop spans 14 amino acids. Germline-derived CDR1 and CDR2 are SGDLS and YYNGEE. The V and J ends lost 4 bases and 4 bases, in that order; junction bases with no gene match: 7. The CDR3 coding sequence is TGTGCCAGCAGCCCGGGGACAGTACCCTATGGCTACACCTTC. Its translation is CASSPGTVPYGYTF.

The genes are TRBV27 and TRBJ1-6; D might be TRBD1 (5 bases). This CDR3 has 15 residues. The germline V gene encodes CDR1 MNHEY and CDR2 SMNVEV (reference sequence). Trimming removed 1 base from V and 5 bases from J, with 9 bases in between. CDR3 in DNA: TGTGCCAGCAGTTTATACCAGGGTGATAATTCACCCCTCCACTTT. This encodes CASSLYQGDNSPLHF.